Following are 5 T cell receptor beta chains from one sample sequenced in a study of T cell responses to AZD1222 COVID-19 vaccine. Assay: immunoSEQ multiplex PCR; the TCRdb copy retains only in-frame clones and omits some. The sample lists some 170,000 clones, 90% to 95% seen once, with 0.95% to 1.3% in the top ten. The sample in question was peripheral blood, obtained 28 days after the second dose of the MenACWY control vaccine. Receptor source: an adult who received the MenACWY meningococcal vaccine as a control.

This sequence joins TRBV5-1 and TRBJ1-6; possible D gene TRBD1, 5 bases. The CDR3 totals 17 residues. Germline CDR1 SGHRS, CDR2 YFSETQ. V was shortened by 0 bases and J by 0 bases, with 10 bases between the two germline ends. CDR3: CASSLAGSASYNSPLHF. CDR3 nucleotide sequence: TGCGCCAGCAGCTTGGCAGGGTCGGCCTCCTATAATTCACCCCTCCACTTT.

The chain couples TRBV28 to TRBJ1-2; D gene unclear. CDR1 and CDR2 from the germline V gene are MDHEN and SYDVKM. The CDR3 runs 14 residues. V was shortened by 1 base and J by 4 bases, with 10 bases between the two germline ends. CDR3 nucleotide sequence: TGTGCCAGCAGTTTATTATCCGGGATCTATGGCTACACCTTC. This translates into CASSLLSGIYGYTF.

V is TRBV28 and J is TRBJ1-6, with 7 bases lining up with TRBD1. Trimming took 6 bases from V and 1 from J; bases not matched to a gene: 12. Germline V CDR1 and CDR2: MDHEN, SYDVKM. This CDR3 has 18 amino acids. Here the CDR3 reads CASSPPRQGLSYNSPLHF. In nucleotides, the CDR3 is TGTGCCAGCAGCCCGCCCCGACAGGGTCTTTCCTATAATTCACCCCTCCACTTT.

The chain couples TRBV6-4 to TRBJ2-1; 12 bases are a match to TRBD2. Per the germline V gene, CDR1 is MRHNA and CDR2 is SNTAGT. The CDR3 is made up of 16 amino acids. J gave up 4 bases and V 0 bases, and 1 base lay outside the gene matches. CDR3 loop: CASSDSTSGGYNEQFF. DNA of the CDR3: TGTGCCAGCAGTGACTCGACTAGCGGGGGATACAATGAGCAGTTCTTC.

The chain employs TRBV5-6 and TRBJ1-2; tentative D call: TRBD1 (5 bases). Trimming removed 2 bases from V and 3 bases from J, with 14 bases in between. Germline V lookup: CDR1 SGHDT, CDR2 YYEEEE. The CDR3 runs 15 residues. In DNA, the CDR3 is TGTGCCAGCAGCTTTAGAGGGACTATCGACTATGGCTACACCTTC. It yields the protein CASSFRGTIDYGYTF.